Listed here are 32 T cell receptor beta chains from one sample, sequenced in a study of control samples from healthy donors and cancer patients. Only in-frame clones appear in the TCRdb table, and some are missing; sequencing was by immunoSEQ multiplex PCR. The sample yields about 150,000 clones, roughly 88% seen once. The sample was blood. These receptors were collected from a man aged 18 to 29 in good health.

This chain uses TRBV3-1 (or the pseudogene TRBV3-2) with TRBJ2-5, with D tentatively TRBD1 or TRBD2 (5 bases each). The V end was cut by 0 bases, the J end by 5 bases, with 7 bases between. This CDR3 has 13 amino acids. CDR1 and CDR2 from the germline V gene are LGHDT and YNNKEL (reference sequence). In DNA form, the CDR3 reads TGTGCCAGCAGCCAAGACAGGGAGGAGACCCAGTACTTC. Its translation is CASSQDREETQYF.

The chain links TRBV7-2 to TRBJ1-4; 7 bases match TRBD1. V shed 5 bases, J shed 6 bases, and the junction held 9 bases outside the gene matches. From germline, CDR1 is SGHTA and CDR2 FQGNSA. The CDR3 sequence is 15 residues long. The CDR3 DNA reads TGTGCCAGCAGCCCAAGGGACAGCTTCCATGAAAAACTGTTTTTT. Translation gives CASSPRDSFHEKLFF.

The chain couples TRBV7-6 to TRBJ2-3; 12 bases agree with TRBD2. This CDR3 comprises 15 residues. The germline CDR1 and CDR2 sequences are SGHVS and FNYEAQ. V lost 6 bases to trimming and J lost 5 bases; unmatched junction nucleotides: 6. The chain's CDR3 is CASSPSGGALDTQYF. CDR3 in DNA: TGTGCCAGCAGTCCTAGCGGGGGGGCGTTAGATACGCAGTATTTT.

The chain couples TRBV7-3 to TRBJ2-2, with D perhaps given as TRBD1 or TRBD2 (6 bases each). This CDR3 has 14 amino acids. V shed 0 bases and J shed 6 bases, with 8 bases lying between them. CDR1 is SGHTA, CDR2 FQGTGA, per germline. The CDR3 protein is CASSLTGGPGELFF. The CDR3 nucleotides are TGTGCCAGCAGCTTAACCGGGGGCCCCGGGGAGCTGTTTTTT.

In this sample, this clone turned up once. The V call is TRBV18, the J call TRBJ2-5, with TRBD2 matching 8 bases. Germline V gene data show CDR1 as KGHSH and CDR2 as LQKENI. V lost 3 bases and J lost 2; bases outside the gene matches: 8. The CDR3 is 16 residues long. CDR3 in amino acids: CASSPRPGGKQETQYF. The CDR3 region has the DNA TGTGCCAGCTCACCCCGACCGGGGGGGAAACAAGAGACCCAGTACTTC.

This chain connects TRBV29-1 to TRBJ1-1; TRBD1 matches at 7 bases. J gave up 1 base and V 7 bases, and 12 bases lay outside the gene matches. This CDR3 spans 15 amino acids. CDR1 is SQVTM, CDR2 ANQGSEA, per germline. For the CDR3, the DNA is TGCAGCGGGATTCCGACAGGGTGGGGGAACACTGAAGCTTTCTTT. Residues: CSGIPTGWGNTEAFF.

This chain links TRBV2 with TRBJ1-1; no clear D gene. The CDR3 length is 15 residues. The V gene's germline CDR1 is SNHLY and CDR2 FYNNEI. The V and J ends lost 5 bases and 3 bases respectively, with 16 bases between them. The CDR3 DNA follows: TGTGCCAGCAGTAAGGACGGCCCAGAGGACACTGAAGCTTTCTTT. The encoded protein is CASSKDGPEDTEAFF.

This clone was picked up a small number of times. This rearrangement joins TRBV27 to TRBJ2-5; D not resolved. There are 11 residues in the CDR3. Germline V gene sequence: CDR1 MNHEY, CDR2 SMNVEV (reference sequence). V was clipped by 3 bases and J by 2 bases, with 1 base between them. The CDR3 DNA reads TGTGCCAGCAGTTTTCAAGAGACCCAGTACTTC. Translating it yields CASSFQETQYF.

This clone was seen only once. This sequence joins TRBV6-2 or TRBV6-3 and TRBJ1-2; D gene ambiguous. Germline V gives CDR1 MNHEY, CDR2 SVGEGT. The germline V and J ends were trimmed by 2 bases and 2 bases, with 9 bases remaining between them. CDR3 size: 14 residues. The CDR3 sequence is CASSYDGLNYGYTF. As DNA, the CDR3 is TGTGCCAGCAGTTACGACGGACTGAACTATGGCTACACCTTC.

Of note for this clone: Other DNA sequences from this sample encode an identical CDR3 as well. The chain has TRBV11-2 and TRBJ2-5; TRBD1 matches 8 bases. CDR3 length: 14 amino acids. The V and J ends lost 1 base and 2 bases, in that order; junction bases with no gene match: 0. Germline-derived CDR1 and CDR2 are SGHAT and FQNNGV. CDR3 DNA: TGTGCCAGCAGCTTAGGACAGGGGCAAGAGACCCAGTACTTC. This sequence encodes CASSLGQGQETQYF.

The rearrangement joins TRBV25-1 to TRBJ2-5, with D possibly matching TRBD1 (5 bases). The CDR3 extends over 12 amino acids. V was clipped by 5 bases and J by 5 bases, with 9 bases between them. The germline V gene encodes CDR1 MGHDK and CDR2 SYGVNS. The CDR3 loop reads CASSSGSETQYF. DNA of the CDR3: TGTGCCAGCAGTTCAGGGTCGGAGACCCAGTACTTC.

With respect to this clone: The sample carries other DNA sequences with the same CDR3. The DNA for the CDR3 is TGTGCCAGCAGCTTATTAGGGAACACCGGGGAGCTGTTTTTT. This codes for CASSLLGNTGELFF. The J gene is TRBJ2-2, the V gene TRBV7-3, with D unclear. The ends were cut back, 2 bases at V and 1 base at J, with 5 bases in the middle. The CDR3 has 14 residues. Germline V lookup: CDR1 SGHTA, CDR2 FQGTGA.

The J gene is TRBJ2-7, the V gene TRBV14; 7 bases match TRBD1. Looked up from germline, CDR1 is SGHDN and CDR2 is FVKESK. V lost 1 base, J lost 3 bases, and 9 bases stayed unmatched. The CDR3 runs 16 residues. Here the CDR3 reads CASSQAFGQVGYEQYF. As DNA, the CDR3 is TGTGCCAGCAGCCAAGCATTCGGACAGGTGGGCTACGAGCAGTACTTC.

This chain joins TRBV28 and TRBJ1-1; 8 positions agree with TRBD1. From germline, CDR1 is MDHEN and CDR2 SYDVKM. The junction had 10 bases not matched to a gene; V was cut back by 6 bases and J by 1 base. The CDR3 is 16 amino acids. The CDR3 here is CASRNGAGGSNTEAFF. CDR3 nucleotides: TGTGCCAGCAGAAACGGCGCAGGGGGCTCGAACACTGAAGCTTTCTTT.

This chain links TRBV5-5 with TRBJ2-7; D may correspond to TRBD1 or TRBD2 (6 bases each). The CDR3 sequence is 13 residues long. CDR1 SGHKS and CDR2 YYEKEE come from the germline V gene (reference sequence). Between the trimmed V and J ends, which lost 0 bases and 7 bases, there was a span of 11 bases. CDR3 sequence (DNA): TGTGCCAGCAGCTTGGGAGGGGGGAGTGAGCAGTACTTC. Translated, it gives CASSLGGGSEQYF.

In nucleotides, the CDR3 is TGCAGTGCTAGTTTCGGACAGGAGGTCTTTTCCGAAAAACTGTTTTTT. This sequence encodes CSASFGQEVFSEKLFF. The gene calls are TRBV20-1 and TRBJ1-4, with TRBD1 matching 7 bases. This CDR3 spans 16 amino acids. Germline V gives CDR1 DFQATT, CDR2 SNEGSKA (reference sequence). Trimming at V came to 3 bases and at J to 8 bases, leaving 15 bases not matched to a gene.

The table lists this clone with a count of one. The chain recombines TRBV6-1 with TRBJ2-7, with TRBD2 identical over 11 bases. The junction had 4 bases not matched to a gene; V was cut back by 0 bases and J by 6 bases. The CDR3 length is 15 residues. Germline V gives CDR1 MNHNS, CDR2 SASEGT. The DNA for the CDR3 is TGTGCCAGCAGTGAAGCAACTAGCGGGGGCCTCGAGCAGTACTTC. As protein: CASSEATSGGLEQYF.

The CDR3 region is CASSSGLAGYYGYTF. DNA of the CDR3: TGTGCCAGCAGCTCGGGACTAGCGGGGTACTATGGCTACACCTTC. The chain joins TRBV7-2 to TRBJ1-2, with TRBD1 as a possible D gene (5 bases). CDR1 is SGHTA, CDR2 FQGNSA, per germline. Trimming pared 4 bases from V and 3 bases from J, leaving 15 bases between. The CDR3 totals 15 residues.

The V and J genes are TRBV19 and TRBJ1-5; tentatively, D is TRBD1 (5 bases). Between the trimmed V and J ends, which lost 5 bases and 1 base, there was a span of 12 bases. The germline V gene encodes CDR1 LNHDA and CDR2 SQIVND (reference sequence). The CDR3 is 15 residues long. The CDR3 DNA is TGTGCCAGTAGTTGGGGGTTCGGGAGCAATCAGCCCCAGCATTTT. Amino acids: CASSWGFGSNQPQHF.

The chain is built from TRBV28 and TRBJ1-1; no reliable D call. The germline V gene has CDR1 MDHEN and CDR2 SYDVKM. V lost 5 bases, J lost 1 base, and 8 bases lay in between. This CDR3 region has 13 residues. Here the CDR3 reads CASSLTGNTEAFF. In DNA form, the CDR3 reads TGTGCCAGCAGTCTTACCGGGAACACTGAAGCTTTCTTT.

The rearrangement joins TRBV5-1 to TRBJ2-7, with 10 nucleotides matching TRBD1. Germline CDR1 and CDR2: SGHRS and YFSETQ. The length of the CDR3 is 15 residues. V trimming: 3 bases; J trimming: 6 bases; junction bases outside the gene matches: 9. CDR3 sequence reads: CASSSQTGGQSEQYF. The CDR3 DNA follows: TGCGCCAGCAGCTCCCAGACAGGGGGCCAATCCGAGCAGTACTTC.

This rearrangement joins TRBV5-6 to TRBJ1-3; no reliable D call. Trimming left V 2 bases short and J 4 bases short, with 13 bases between. Germline CDR1 is SGHDT and CDR2 is YYEEEE. The CDR3 covers 15 residues. The CDR3 DNA sequence: TGTGCCAGCAGCTTCGTGGCGGGTTACGGAAACACCATATATTTT. This translates into CASSFVAGYGNTIYF.

The rearrangement links TRBV28 to TRBJ1-1, with D perhaps TRBD1 (5 bases). Trimming shortened V by 5 bases and J by 1 base, and 14 bases separated the two germline ends. The CDR3 sequence is 15 residues long. The germline V gene encodes CDR1 MDHEN and CDR2 SYDVKM. The CDR3 region has the DNA TGTGCCAGCAGTCTGGGGACGGTGAGGAACACTGAAGCTTTCTTT. Translated, it gives CASSLGTVRNTEAFF.

The V gene is TRBV11-3, the J gene TRBJ1-1; no clear D. The CDR3 consists of 12 residues. Germline CDR1 reads SGHNT; CDR2 reads YENEEA. The V and J ends lost 2 bases and 8 bases respectively, with 9 bases between them. CDR3 bases: TGTGCCAGCAGCTTATCTGCAGGAGAAGCTTTCTTT. Protein: CASSLSAGEAFF.

This clone was detected once. This rearrangement joins TRBV28 to TRBJ2-1, with 9 bases fitting TRBD2. V was clipped by 3 bases and J by 7 bases; unmatched bases: 10. CDR1 is MDHEN, CDR2 SYDVKM, per germline. The CDR3 is made up of 16 amino acids. CDR3 amino acids: CASSFSGGQSLNEQFF. The CDR3 nucleotides read TGTGCCAGCAGTTTTAGCGGGGGCCAGTCTTTAAATGAGCAGTTCTTC.

The rearrangement joins TRBV24-1 to TRBJ1-5, with D tentatively TRBD1 (5 bases). The V gene's germline CDR1 is KGHDR and CDR2 SFDVKD. The CDR3 runs to 16 residues. V dropped 3 bases and J dropped 9 bases, with 20 bases sitting between them. The CDR3 loop is CATSDRQSYSRRPQHF. CDR3 coding DNA: TGTGCCACCAGTGATCGACAGTCGTATAGCAGGAGGCCCCAGCATTTT.

Only a few counts were recorded for this clone. This chain joins TRBV25-1 and TRBJ1-2; TRBD1 matches at 11 bases. This CDR3 has 16 residues. Germline trimming cut 5 bases from V and 5 bases from J; bases unmatched to any gene: 10. Germline V lookup: CDR1 MGHDK, CDR2 SYGVNS. CDR3 coding DNA: TGTGCCAGCAGTCGACCAGGACAGGGGGCGGGTTATGGCTACACCTTC. It codes for CASSRPGQGAGYGYTF.

The sample holds one count of this clone. The chain carries TRBV7-9 and TRBJ2-7, with 7 bases aligning to TRBD1. CDR1 is SEHNR, CDR2 FQNEAQ, per germline (reference sequence). V lost 4 bases, J lost 3 bases, and 6 bases stayed unmatched. This CDR3 contains 14 residues. CDR3 nucleotide sequence: TGTGCCAGCAGCTATGGGGCAGGGGGCTACGAGCAGTACTTC. Translated: CASSYGAGGYEQYF.

V and J are TRBV7-2 and TRBJ2-3, with TRBD2 matching over 8 bases. Per the germline V gene, CDR1 is SGHTA and CDR2 is FQGNSA. The J segment lost 2 bases and the V segment lost 1 base, leaving 5 bases of the junction unmatched. The CDR3 has 16 residues. The CDR3 DNA is TGTGCCAGCAGCTTAGGGGGCGGGGGGACCACAGATACGCAGTATTTT. This sequence encodes CASSLGGGGTTDTQYF.

The chain combines TRBV5-1 with TRBJ2-1; D gene ambiguous. Germline V gene lookup returns CDR1 SGHRS and CDR2 YFSETQ. The CDR3 spans 15 residues. Trimming shortened V by 1 base and J by 0 bases, and 8 bases separated the two germline ends. The CDR3 DNA reads as TGCGCCAGCAGCTTGCCCAGCTACTCCTACAATGAGCAGTTCTTC. Protein: CASSLPSYSYNEQFF. Supplemented by reference TRBV5-1 and TRBJ2-1, the full variable domain reads KAGVTQTPRYLIKTRGQQVTLSCSPISGHRSVSWYQQTPGQGLQFLFEYFSETQRNKGNFPGRFSGRQFSNSRSEMNVSTLELGDSALYLCASSLPSYSYNEQFFGPGTRLTVL.

The chain combines TRBV19 with TRBJ1-6; the D gene is possibly TRBD1 (6 bases). The CDR3 loop spans 15 amino acids. Germline V gene lookup returns CDR1 LNHDA and CDR2 SQIVND (reference sequence). The V gene lost 4 bases and the J gene lost 3 bases, with 10 bases spanning the gap. CDR3 protein: CASSRAQGYNSPLHF. DNA for the CDR3: TGTGCCAGTAGTAGAGCACAGGGCTATAATTCACCCCTCCACTTT.

The CDR3: CASSSYWDRGLREQYF. The CDR3 nucleotides are TGTGCCAGCAGCTCCTATTGGGACAGGGGGCTTAGGGAGCAGTACTTC. This chain connects TRBV7-2 to TRBJ2-7; 12 positions match TRBD1. Germline CDR1 reads SGHTA; CDR2 reads FQGNSA. This CDR3 comprises 16 residues. J gave up 7 bases and V 4 bases, and 11 bases lay outside the gene matches.